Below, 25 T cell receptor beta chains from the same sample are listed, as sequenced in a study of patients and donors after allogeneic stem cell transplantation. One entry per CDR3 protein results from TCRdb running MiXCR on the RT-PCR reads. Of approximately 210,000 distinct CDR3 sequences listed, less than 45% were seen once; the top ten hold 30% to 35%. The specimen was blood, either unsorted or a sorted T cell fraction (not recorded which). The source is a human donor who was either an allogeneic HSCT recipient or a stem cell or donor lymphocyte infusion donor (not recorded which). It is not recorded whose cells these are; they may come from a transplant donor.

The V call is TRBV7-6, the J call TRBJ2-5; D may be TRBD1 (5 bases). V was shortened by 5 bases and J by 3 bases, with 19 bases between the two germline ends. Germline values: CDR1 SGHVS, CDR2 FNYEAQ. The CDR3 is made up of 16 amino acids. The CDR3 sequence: CASSPPWGRKKETQYF. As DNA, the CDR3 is TGTGCCAGCAGCCCCCCGTGGGGCAGAAAGAAAGAGACCCAGTACTTC.

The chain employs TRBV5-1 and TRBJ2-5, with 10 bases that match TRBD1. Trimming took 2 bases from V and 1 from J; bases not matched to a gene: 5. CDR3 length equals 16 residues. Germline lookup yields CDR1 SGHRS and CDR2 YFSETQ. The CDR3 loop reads CASSFRTGGIQETQYF. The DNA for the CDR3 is TGCGCCAGCAGCTTTCGGACAGGGGGGATCCAAGAGACCCAGTACTTC.

The CDR3 nucleotides are TGCGCCAGCAGCCAAGGGCAAGGCTCTGGAAACACCATATATTTT. Amino acids: CASSQGQGSGNTIYF. This chain connects TRBV4-3 to TRBJ1-3; D gene uncertain. This CDR3 has 15 residues. The germline V and J ends were trimmed by 1 base and 0 bases, with 7 bases remaining between them. The germline CDR1 and CDR2 sequences are LGHNA and YSLEER.

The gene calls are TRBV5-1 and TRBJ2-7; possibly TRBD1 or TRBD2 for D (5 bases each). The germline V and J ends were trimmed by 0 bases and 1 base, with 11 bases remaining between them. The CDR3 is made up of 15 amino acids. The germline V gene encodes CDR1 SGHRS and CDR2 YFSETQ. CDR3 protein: CASSLAPGTSYEQYF. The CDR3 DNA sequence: TGCGCCAGCAGCTTGGCACCAGGGACGTCCTACGAGCAGTACTTC.

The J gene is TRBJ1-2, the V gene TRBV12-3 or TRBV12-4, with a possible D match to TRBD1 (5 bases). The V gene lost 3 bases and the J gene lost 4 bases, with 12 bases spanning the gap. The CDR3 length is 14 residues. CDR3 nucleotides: TGTGCCAGCAGTTTTAGGGGCGGCCCCTATGGCTACACCTTC. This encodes CASSFRGGPYGYTF.

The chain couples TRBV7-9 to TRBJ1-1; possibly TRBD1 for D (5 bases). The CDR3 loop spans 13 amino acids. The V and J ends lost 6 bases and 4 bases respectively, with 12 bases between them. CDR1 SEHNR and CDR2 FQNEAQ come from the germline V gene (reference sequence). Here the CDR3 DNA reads TGTGCCAGCAGTTCCCCAGGGATCACTGAAGCTTTCTTT. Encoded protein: CASSSPGITEAFF.

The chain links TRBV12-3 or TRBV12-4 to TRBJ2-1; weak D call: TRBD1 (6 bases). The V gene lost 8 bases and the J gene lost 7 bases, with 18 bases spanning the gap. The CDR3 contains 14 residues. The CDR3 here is CASGLSTGLNEQFF. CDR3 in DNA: TGTGCCAGCGGATTATCGACAGGCTTGAATGAGCAGTTCTTC.

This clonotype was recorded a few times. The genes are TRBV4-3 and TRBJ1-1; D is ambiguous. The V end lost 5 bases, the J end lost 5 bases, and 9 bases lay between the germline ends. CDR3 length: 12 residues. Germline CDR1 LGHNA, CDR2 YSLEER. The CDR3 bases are TGCGCCAGCAGCACGGGTTTAACTGAAGCTTTCTTT. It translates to CASSTGLTEAFF.

The CDR3 bases are TGTGCCAGCAGCTTAAGCCTGTGGGGTAGCACTGAAGCTTTCTTT. It codes for CASSLSLWGSTEAFF. The V gene is TRBV7-2, the J gene TRBJ1-1; D gene unclear. This CDR3 has 15 amino acids. Per germline, CDR1 SGHTA and CDR2 FQGNSA. The V gene lost 2 bases and the J gene lost 4 bases, with 14 bases spanning the gap.

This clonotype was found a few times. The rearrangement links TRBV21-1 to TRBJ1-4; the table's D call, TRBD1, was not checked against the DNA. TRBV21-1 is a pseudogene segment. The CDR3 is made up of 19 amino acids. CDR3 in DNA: TGTGCCAGCAGCACCCGGGCCCCTAGACACACCTCCTGGGATGAAAAACTGTTTTTT. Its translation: CASSTRAPRHTSWDEKLFF.

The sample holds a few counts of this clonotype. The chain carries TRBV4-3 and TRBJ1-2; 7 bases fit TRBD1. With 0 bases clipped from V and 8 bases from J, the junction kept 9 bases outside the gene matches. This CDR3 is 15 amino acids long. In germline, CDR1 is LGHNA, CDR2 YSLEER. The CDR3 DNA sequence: TGCGCCAGCAGCCAAGAGTCAGGGGGTTTACGGGGCTACACCTTC. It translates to CASSQESGGLRGYTF.

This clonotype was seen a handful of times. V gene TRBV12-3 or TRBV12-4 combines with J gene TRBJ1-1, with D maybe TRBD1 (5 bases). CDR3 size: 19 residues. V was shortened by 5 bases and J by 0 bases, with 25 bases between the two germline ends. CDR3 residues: CASSHVLRGIPLMNTEAFF. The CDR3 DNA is TGTGCCAGCAGTCACGTGCTCCGGGGCATCCCCCTAATGAACACTGAAGCTTTCTTT.

CDR3 sequence (DNA): TGCAGCGTTGAAAGGGGACAGGGACCCCATGGCTACACCTTC. Translated: CSVERGQGPHGYTF. The genes are TRBV29-1 and TRBJ1-2; TRBD1 agrees at 9 bases. Unmatched junction bases numbered 7, after V lost 2 bases and J lost 6 bases. This CDR3 region has 14 residues. CDR1 is SQVTM, CDR2 ANQGSEA, per germline.

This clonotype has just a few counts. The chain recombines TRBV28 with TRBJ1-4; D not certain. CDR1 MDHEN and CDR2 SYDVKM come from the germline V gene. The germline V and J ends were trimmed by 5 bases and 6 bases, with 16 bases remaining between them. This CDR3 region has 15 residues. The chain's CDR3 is CASSLPLGIHEKLFF. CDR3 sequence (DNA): TGTGCCAGCAGTCTCCCATTGGGGATCCATGAAAAACTGTTTTTT.

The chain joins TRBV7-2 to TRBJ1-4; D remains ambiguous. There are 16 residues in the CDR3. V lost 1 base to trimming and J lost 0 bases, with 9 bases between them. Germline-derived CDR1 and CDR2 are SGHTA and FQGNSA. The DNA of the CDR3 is TGTGCCAGCAGCTTAGGAGTGGCCGCAACTAATGAAAAACTGTTTTTT. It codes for CASSLGVAATNEKLFF.

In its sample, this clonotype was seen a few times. In nucleotides, the CDR3 is TGTGCCAGCAGCTTAGTCCTAGCGGCCGGGGAGCTGTTTTTT. It specifies CASSLVLAAGELFF. The chain employs TRBV7-2 and TRBJ2-2; TRBD2 agrees at 7 bases. The V and J ends lost 1 base and 6 bases, in that order; junction bases with no gene match: 2. Germline CDR1 and CDR2: SGHTA and FQGNSA. The CDR3 totals 14 residues.

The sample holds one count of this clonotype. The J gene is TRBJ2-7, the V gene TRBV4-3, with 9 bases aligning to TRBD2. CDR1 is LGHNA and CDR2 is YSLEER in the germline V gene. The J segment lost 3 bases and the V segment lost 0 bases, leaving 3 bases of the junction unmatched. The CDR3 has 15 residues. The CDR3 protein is CASSQESSGVYEQYF. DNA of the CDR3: TGCGCCAGCAGCCAAGAATCTAGCGGGGTCTACGAGCAGTACTTC.

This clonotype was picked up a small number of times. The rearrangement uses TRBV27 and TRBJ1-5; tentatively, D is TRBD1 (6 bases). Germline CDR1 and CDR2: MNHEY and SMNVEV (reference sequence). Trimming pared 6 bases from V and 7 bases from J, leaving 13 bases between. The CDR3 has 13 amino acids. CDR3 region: CASSDTGRQPQHF. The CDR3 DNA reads TGTGCCAGCAGCGATACAGGGAGGCAGCCCCAGCATTTT.

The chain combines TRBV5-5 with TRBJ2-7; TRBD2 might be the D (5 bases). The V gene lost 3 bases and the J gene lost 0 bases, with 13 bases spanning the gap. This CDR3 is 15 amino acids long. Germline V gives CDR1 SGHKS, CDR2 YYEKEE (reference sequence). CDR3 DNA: TGTGCCAGCAGCTACCTGACTACCCTCTCCTACGAGCAGTACTTC. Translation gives CASSYLTTLSYEQYF.

CDR3 sequence: CASSRTKETSYEQYF. The DNA of the CDR3 is TGTGCCAGCAGCCGAACGAAAGAAACATCCTACGAGCAGTACTTC. V and J are TRBV7-9 and TRBJ2-7; no clear D. V lost 5 bases and J lost 1, with 15 bases in between. The V gene's germline CDR1 is SEHNR and CDR2 FQNEAQ (reference sequence). The CDR3 contains 15 residues.

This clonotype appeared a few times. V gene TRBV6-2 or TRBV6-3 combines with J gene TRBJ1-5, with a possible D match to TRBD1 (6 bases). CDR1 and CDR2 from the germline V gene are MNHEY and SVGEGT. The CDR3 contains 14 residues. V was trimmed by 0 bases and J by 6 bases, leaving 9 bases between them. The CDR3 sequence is CASSYSGGVQPQHF. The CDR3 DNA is TGTGCCAGCAGTTACTCCGGGGGCGTTCAGCCCCAGCATTTT.

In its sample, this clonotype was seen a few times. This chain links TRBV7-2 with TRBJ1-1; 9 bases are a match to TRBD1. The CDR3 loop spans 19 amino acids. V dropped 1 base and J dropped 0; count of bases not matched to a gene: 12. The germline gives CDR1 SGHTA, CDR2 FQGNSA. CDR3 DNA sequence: TGTGCCAGCAGCTTAGTCAAACCGGGACAGGGATTTTTGAACACTGAAGCTTTCTTT. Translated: CASSLVKPGQGFLNTEAFF.

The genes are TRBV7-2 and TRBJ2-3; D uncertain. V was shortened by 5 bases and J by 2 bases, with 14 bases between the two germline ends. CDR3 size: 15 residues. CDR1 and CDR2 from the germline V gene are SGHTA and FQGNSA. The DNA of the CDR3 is TGTGCCAGCAGCCCCCCTAGTCCCGCCACAGATACGCAGTATTTT. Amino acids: CASSPPSPATDTQYF.

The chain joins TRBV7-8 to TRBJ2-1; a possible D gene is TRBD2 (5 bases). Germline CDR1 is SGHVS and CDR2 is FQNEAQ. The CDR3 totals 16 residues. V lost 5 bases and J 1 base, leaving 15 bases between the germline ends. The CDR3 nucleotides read TGTGCCAGCAGCCATGTGCGGGTGGGATCCTACAATGAGCAGTTCTTC. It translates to CASSHVRVGSYNEQFF.

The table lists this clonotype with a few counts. The CDR3 region has the DNA TGTGCCAGCAGTCTTTCGGGCCTCTACGAGCAGTACTTC. Translating it yields CASSLSGLYEQYF. The chain is built from TRBV27 and TRBJ2-7; no reliable D call. Germline V lookup: CDR1 MNHEY, CDR2 SMNVEV (reference sequence). V was trimmed by 5 bases and J by 3 bases, leaving 11 bases between them. The CDR3 has 13 amino acids.